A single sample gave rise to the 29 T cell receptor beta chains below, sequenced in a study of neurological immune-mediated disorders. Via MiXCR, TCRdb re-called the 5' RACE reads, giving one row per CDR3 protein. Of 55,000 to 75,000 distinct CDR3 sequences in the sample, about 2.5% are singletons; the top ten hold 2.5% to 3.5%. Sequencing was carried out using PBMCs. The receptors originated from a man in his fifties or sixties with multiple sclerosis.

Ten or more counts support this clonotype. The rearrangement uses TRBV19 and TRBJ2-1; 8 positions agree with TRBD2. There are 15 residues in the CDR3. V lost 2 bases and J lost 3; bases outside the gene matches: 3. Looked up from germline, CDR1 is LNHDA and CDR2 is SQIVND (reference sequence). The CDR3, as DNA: TGTGCCAGTAGTATATACCGGGGGGGCTACAATGAGCAGTTCTTC. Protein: CASSIYRGGYNEQFF. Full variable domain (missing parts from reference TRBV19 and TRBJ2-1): DGGITQSPKYLFRKEGQNVTLSCEQNLNHDAMYWYRQDPGQGLRLIYYSQIVNDFQKGDIAEGYSVSREKKESFPLTVTSAQKNPTAFYLCASSIYRGGYNEQFFGPGTRLTVL.

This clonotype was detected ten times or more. CDR3 in amino acids: CSAEGSFYEQYF. Written as DNA, the CDR3 is TGCAGCGCAGAGGGGAGTTTCTACGAGCAGTACTTC. The chain carries TRBV20-1 and TRBJ2-7; D is possibly TRBD1 or TRBD2 (5 bases each). Germline loops: CDR1 DFQATT, CDR2 SNEGSKA (reference sequence). CDR3 length: 12 residues.

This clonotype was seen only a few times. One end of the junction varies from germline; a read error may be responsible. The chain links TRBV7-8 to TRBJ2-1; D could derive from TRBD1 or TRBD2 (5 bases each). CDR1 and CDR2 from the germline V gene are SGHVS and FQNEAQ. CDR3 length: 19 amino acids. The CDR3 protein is CASSSTGYQMSRRGNVQFF. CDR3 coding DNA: TGTGCCAGCAGCTCCACGGGGTACCAAATGAGCAGAAGGGGAAATGTGCAGTTCTTC.

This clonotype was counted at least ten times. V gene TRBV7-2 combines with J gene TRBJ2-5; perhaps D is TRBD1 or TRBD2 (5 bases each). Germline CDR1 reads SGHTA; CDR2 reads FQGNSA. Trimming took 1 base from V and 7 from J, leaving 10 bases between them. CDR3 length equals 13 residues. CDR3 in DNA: TGTGCCAGCAGCTTAGGGGGGTGGGCGACCCAGTACTTC. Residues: CASSLGGWATQYF.

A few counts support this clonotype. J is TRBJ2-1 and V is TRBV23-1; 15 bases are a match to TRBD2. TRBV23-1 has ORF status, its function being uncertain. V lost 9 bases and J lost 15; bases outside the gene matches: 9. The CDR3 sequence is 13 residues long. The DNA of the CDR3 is TGCGCCAGTAAAGGACTAGCGGGGGGGCTCTGGTTCTTC. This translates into CASKGLAGGLWFF.

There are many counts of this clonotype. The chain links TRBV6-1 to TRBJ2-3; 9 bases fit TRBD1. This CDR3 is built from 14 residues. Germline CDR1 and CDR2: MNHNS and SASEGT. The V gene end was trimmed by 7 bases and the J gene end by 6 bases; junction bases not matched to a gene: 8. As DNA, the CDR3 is TGTGCCAGCACCGAACAGGGGGCGCATGATACGCAGTATTTT. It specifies CASTEQGAHDTQYF.

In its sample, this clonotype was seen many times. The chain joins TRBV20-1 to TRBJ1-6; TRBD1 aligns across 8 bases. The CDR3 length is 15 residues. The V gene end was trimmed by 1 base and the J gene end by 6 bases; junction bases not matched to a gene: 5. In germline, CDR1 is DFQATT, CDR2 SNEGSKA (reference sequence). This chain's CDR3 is CSARGDRGRNSPLHF. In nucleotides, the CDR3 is TGCAGTGCTAGAGGTGACAGGGGCCGTAATTCACCCCTCCACTTT.

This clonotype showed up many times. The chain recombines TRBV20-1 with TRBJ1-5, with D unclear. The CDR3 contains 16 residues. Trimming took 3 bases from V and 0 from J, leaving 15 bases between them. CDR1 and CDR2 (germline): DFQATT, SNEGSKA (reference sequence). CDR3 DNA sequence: TGCAGTGCTAGCCGCCAGACTTCATATAGCAATCAGCCCCAGCATTTT. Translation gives CSASRQTSYSNQPQHF.

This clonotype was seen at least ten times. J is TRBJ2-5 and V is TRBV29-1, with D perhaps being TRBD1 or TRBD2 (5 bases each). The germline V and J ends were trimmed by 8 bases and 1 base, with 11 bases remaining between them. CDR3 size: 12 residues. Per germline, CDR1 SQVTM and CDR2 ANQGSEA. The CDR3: CSYRGTQETQYF. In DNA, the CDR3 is TGCAGCTACCGGGGCACCCAAGAGACCCAGTACTTC.

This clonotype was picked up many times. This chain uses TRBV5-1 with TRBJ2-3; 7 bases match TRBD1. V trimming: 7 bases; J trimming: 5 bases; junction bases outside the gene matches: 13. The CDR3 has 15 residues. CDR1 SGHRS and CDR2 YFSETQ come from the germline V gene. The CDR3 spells CASARRGMREDTQYF. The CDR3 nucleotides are TGCGCCAGCGCCCGCAGGGGGATGAGGGAAGATACGCAGTATTTT. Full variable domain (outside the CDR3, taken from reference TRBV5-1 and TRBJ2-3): KAGVTQTPRYLIKTRGQQVTLSCSPISGHRSVSWYQQTPGQGLQFLFEYFSETQRNKGNFPGRFSGRQFSNSRSEMNVSTLELGDSALYLCASARRGMREDTQYFGPGTRLTVL.

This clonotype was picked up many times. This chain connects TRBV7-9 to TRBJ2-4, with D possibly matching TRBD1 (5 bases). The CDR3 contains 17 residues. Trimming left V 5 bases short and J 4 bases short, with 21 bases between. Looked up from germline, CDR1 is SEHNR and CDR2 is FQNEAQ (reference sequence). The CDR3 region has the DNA TGTGCCAGCAGCCCACCCCACAGGCTTGGGATTAAAAACATTCAGTACTTC. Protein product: CASSPPHRLGIKNIQYF.

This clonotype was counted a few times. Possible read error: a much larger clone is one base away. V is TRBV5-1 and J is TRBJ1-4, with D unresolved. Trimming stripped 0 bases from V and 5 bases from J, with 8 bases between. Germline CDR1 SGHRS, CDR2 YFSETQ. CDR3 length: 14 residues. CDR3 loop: CASSLGKNNEKLFF. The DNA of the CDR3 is TGCGCCAGCAGCTTGGGCAAGAACAATGAAAAACTGTTTTTT.

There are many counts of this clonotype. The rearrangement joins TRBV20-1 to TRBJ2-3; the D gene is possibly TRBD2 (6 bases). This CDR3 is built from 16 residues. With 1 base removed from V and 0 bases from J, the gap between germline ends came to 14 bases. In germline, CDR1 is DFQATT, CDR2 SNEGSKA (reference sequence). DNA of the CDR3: TGCAGTGCTAGAGTTACGGCTAGCGATAGCACAGATACGCAGTATTTT. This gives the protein CSARVTASDSTDTQYF.

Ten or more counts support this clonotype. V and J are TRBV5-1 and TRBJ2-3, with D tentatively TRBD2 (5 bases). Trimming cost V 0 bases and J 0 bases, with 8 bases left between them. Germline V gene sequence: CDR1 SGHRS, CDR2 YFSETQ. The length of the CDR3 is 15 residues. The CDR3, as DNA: TGCGCCAGCAGCTTGGCCGGGGTTAGCACAGATACGCAGTATTTT. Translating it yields CASSLAGVSTDTQYF.

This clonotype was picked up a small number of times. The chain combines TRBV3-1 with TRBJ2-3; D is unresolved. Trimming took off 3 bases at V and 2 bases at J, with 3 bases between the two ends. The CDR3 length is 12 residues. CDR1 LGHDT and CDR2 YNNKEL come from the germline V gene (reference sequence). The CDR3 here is CASSQYTDTQYF. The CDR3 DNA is TGTGCCAGCAGCCAGTACACAGATACGCAGTATTTT.

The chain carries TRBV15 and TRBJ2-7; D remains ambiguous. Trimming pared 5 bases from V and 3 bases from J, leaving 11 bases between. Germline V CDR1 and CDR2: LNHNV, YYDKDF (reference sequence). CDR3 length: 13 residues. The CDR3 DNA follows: TGTGCCACCAGCTCCTTCCCAGTCTACGAGCAGTACTTC. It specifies CATSSFPVYEQYF.

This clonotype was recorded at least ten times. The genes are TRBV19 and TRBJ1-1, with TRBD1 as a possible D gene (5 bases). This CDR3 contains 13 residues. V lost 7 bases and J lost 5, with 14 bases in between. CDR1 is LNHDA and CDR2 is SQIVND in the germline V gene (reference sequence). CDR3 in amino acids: CASNQGSVTEAFF. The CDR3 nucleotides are TGTGCCAGTAACCAGGGCAGTGTGACTGAAGCTTTCTTT.

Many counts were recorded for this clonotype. CDR3 amino acids: CASSETGGGNQPQHF. DNA for the CDR3: TGTGCCAGCAGCGAAACAGGTGGGGGCAATCAGCCCCAGCATTTT. V is TRBV2 and J is TRBJ1-5, with a weak D call TRBD1 (5 bases). CDR3 length equals 15 residues. CDR1 is SNHLY and CDR2 is FYNNEI in the germline V gene. V was trimmed by 6 bases and J by 2 bases, leaving 14 bases between them.

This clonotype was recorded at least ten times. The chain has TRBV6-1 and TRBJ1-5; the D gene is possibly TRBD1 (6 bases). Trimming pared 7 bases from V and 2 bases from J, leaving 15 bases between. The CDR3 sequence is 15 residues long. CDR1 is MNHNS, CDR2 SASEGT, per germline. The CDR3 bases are TGTGCCAGCACCGCGGGGGCGGGAGGCAATCAGCCCCAGCATTTT. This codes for CASTAGAGGNQPQHF.

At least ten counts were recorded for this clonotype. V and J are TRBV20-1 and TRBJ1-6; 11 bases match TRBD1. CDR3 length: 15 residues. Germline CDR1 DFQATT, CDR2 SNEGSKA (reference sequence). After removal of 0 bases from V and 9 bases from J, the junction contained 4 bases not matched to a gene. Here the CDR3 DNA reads TGCAGTGCTAGAGATGGACAGGGGGCTTTTTCACCCCTCCACTTT. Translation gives CSARDGQGAFSPLHF.

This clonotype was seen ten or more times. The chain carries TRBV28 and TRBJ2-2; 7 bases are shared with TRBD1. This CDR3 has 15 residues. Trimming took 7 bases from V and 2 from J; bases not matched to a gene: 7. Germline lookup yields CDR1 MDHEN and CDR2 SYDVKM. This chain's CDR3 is CASTQGQQNTGELFF. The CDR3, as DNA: TGTGCCAGCACCCAGGGACAGCAAAACACCGGGGAGCTGTTTTTT.

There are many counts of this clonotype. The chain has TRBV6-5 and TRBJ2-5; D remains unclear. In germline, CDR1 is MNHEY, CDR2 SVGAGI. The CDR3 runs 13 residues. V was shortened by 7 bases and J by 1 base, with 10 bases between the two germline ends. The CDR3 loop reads CASKGAGQETQYF. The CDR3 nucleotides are TGTGCCAGCAAGGGCGCAGGCCAAGAGACCCAGTACTTC.

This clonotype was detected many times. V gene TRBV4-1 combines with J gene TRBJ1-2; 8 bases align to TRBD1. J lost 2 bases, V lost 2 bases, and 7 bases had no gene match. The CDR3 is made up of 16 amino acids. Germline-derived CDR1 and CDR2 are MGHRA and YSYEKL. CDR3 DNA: TGCGCCAGCAGCCAACTCCCTCGGGACAGGAACTATGGCTACACCTTC. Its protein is CASSQLPRDRNYGYTF.

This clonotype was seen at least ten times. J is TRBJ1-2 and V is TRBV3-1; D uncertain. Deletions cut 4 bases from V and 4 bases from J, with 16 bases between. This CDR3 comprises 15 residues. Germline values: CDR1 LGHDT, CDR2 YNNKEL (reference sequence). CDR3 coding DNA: TGTGCCAGCAGCCTACAGCTAAGGGTGGGCTATGGCTACACCTTC. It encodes CASSLQLRVGYGYTF.

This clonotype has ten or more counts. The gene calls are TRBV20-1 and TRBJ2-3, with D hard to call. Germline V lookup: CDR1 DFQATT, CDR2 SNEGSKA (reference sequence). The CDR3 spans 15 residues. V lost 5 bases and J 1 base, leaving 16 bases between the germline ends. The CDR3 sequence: CSAFKPRGRTDTQYF. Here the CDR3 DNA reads TGCAGTGCTTTCAAGCCCCGTGGGCGCACAGATACGCAGTATTTT.

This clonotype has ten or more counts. DNA of the CDR3: TGTGCCAGCAGCACAAGACTAGCGGGGGTCACCGGGGAGCTGTTTTTT. Protein sequence: CASSTRLAGVTGELFF. This chain connects TRBV9 to TRBJ2-2; 12 bases are shared with TRBD2. This CDR3 has 16 amino acids. V shed 4 bases, J shed 4 bases, and the junction held 5 bases outside the gene matches. Looked up from germline, CDR1 is SGDLS and CDR2 is YYNGEE. The variable domain in full, completed from reference TRBV9 and TRBJ2-2, reads DSGVTQTPKHLITATGQRVTLRCSPRSGDLSVYWYQQSLDQGLQFLIQYYNGEERAKGNILERFSAQQFPDLHSELNLSSLELGDSALYFCASSTRLAGVTGELFFGEGSRLTVL.

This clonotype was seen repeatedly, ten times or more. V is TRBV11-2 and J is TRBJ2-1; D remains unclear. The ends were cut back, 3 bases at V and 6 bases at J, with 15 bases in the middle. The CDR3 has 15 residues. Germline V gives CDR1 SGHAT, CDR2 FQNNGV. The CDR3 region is CASSFEQDHVNEQFF. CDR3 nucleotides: TGTGCCAGCAGCTTTGAGCAAGATCATGTCAATGAGCAGTTCTTC.

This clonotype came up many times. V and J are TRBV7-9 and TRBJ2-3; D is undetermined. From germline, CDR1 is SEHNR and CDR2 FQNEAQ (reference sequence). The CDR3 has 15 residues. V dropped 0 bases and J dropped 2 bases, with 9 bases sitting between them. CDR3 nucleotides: TGTGCCAGCAGCTTAGCGGTTGCGGACACAGATACGCAGTATTTT. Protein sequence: CASSLAVADTDTQYF.

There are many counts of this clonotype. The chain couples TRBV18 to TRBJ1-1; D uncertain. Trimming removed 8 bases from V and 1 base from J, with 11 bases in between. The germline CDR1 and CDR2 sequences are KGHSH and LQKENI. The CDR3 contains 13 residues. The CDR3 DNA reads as TGTGCCAGCACCTACCAAAGGAACACTGAAGCTTTCTTT. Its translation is CASTYQRNTEAFF.